This passage covers 22 T cell receptor beta chains from one sample sequenced in a study of blood T cell repertoires in COVID-19. This table comes from immunoSEQ multiplex PCR, and its TCRdb copy is limited to in-frame clones, with some not included. The sample yields about 160,000 clones, 85% seen once. Sequenced material: peripheral blood. Receptors originate from a human donor with acute or convalescent COVID-19. The donor label of this sample is uncertain.

The gene calls are TRBV27 and TRBJ2-1; 14 bases map to TRBD2. The CDR3 runs 15 residues. Germline V lookup: CDR1 MNHEY, CDR2 SMNVEV (reference sequence). With 6 bases clipped from V and 9 bases from J, the junction kept 7 bases outside the gene matches. This chain's CDR3 is CASRKGLAGDGEQFF. CDR3 DNA: TGTGCCAGCAGAAAGGGACTAGCGGGGGATGGTGAGCAGTTCTTC.

This chain's CDR3 is CATVGERGTGELFF. The CDR3 DNA reads as TGTGCCACTGTGGGAGAGCGGGGGACCGGGGAGCTGTTTTTT. The V and J genes are TRBV7-2 and TRBJ2-2; TRBD2 agrees at 8 bases. V shed 10 bases and J 5 bases; nucleotides not matched to a gene: 9. The CDR3 runs 14 residues. Germline V gene lookup returns CDR1 SGHTA and CDR2 FQGNSA.

The rearrangement links TRBV2 to TRBJ2-3; 8 nucleotides line up with TRBD1. V shed 5 bases and J 1 base; nucleotides not matched to a gene: 2. This CDR3 is 14 amino acids long. Per the germline V gene, CDR1 is SNHLY and CDR2 is FYNNEI. The CDR3 is CASSPGQGTDTQYF. CDR3 DNA sequence: TGTGCCAGCAGTCCGGGACAGGGCACAGATACGCAGTATTTT.

The rearrangement links TRBV5-8 to TRBJ2-1; 11 nucleotides align to TRBD1. V shed 4 bases and J 4 bases; nucleotides not matched to a gene: 4. CDR1 is SGHTS, CDR2 YDEGEE, per germline. The CDR3 has 15 amino acids. The CDR3: CASSPGTGGYNEQFF. The CDR3 nucleotides read TGTGCCAGCAGCCCTGGGACAGGGGGTTACAATGAGCAGTTCTTC.

The chain joins TRBV6-1 to TRBJ2-5; no clear D gene. V lost 1 base, J lost 6 bases, and 12 bases lay in between. Germline V CDR1 and CDR2: MNHNS, SASEGT. The CDR3 sequence is 14 residues long. CDR3 sequence: CASSEENSQQTQYF. The CDR3 DNA sequence: TGTGCCAGCAGTGAAGAAAACAGCCAGCAGACCCAGTACTTC.

The V gene is TRBV5-6, the J gene TRBJ2-5, with D perhaps matching TRBD1 (5 bases). The CDR3 length is 13 residues. The germline V gene has CDR1 SGHDT and CDR2 YYEEEE. The ends were cut back, 0 bases at V and 4 bases at J, with 7 bases in the middle. The CDR3 sequence is CASSLGGRETQYF. CDR3 DNA: TGTGCCAGCAGCTTGGGGGGCAGAGAGACCCAGTACTTC. The entire variable domain, with the rest obtained from reference TRBV5-6 and TRBJ2-5, is as follows: DAGVTQSPTHLIKTRGQQVTLRCSPKSGHDTVSWYQQALGQGPQFIFQYYEEEERQRGNFPDRFSGHQFPNYSSELNVNALLLGDSALYLCASSLGGRETQYFGPGTRLLVL.

The gene calls are TRBV3-1 (or the pseudogene TRBV3-2) and TRBJ2-1; maybe TRBD2 (7 bases). The V end was cut by 4 bases, the J end by 3 bases, with 13 bases between. This CDR3 region has 15 residues. Germline-derived CDR1 and CDR2 are LGHDT and YNNKEL (reference sequence). In DNA form, the CDR3 reads TGTGCCAGCAGCCGGGGGGGCGGAGTCTACAATGAGCAGTTCTTC. Translated: CASSRGGGVYNEQFF.

The rearrangement joins TRBV5-1 to TRBJ1-1; the D gene is possibly TRBD1 (6 bases). This CDR3 has 14 residues. Trimming removed 1 base from V and 1 base from J, with 8 bases in between. Germline values: CDR1 SGHRS, CDR2 YFSETQ. CDR3 DNA sequence: TGCGCCAGCAGCTTGTACAGGGCGAACACTGAAGCTTTCTTT. This sequence encodes CASSLYRANTEAFF. The entire variable domain, with the rest obtained from reference TRBV5-1 and TRBJ1-1, is as follows: KAGVTQTPRYLIKTRGQQVTLSCSPISGHRSVSWYQQTPGQGLQFLFEYFSETQRNKGNFPGRFSGRQFSNSRSEMNVSTLELGDSALYLCASSLYRANTEAFFGQGTRLTVV.

This clone was seen only a few times. J is TRBJ2-3 and V is TRBV27, with TRBD1 as a possible D gene (6 bases). Trimming removed 7 bases at V and 0 bases at J, with 17 bases between. Looked up from germline, CDR1 is MNHEY and CDR2 is SMNVEV (reference sequence). The CDR3 length is 16 residues. CDR3 sequence reads: CASTPMTGASTDTQYF. CDR3 sequence (DNA): TGTGCCAGCACCCCTATGACAGGTGCTAGCACAGATACGCAGTATTTT.

J is TRBJ2-5 and V is TRBV3-1 (or the pseudogene TRBV3-2), with a possible D match to TRBD1 (5 bases). The CDR3 totals 13 residues. Germline V CDR1 and CDR2: LGHDT, YNNKEL (reference sequence). Trimming removed 6 bases at V and 5 bases at J, with 13 bases between. The CDR3: CASRWLKGETQYF. In nucleotides, the CDR3 is TGTGCCAGCAGATGGCTCAAGGGGGAGACCCAGTACTTC.

The J gene is TRBJ1-1, the V gene TRBV7-9; 10 bases map to TRBD1. Germline values: CDR1 SEHNR, CDR2 FQNEAQ (reference sequence). V shed 5 bases, J shed 7 bases, and the junction held 13 bases outside the gene matches. The CDR3 extends over 16 amino acids. CDR3: CASSDRQGAPMVEAFF. DNA for the CDR3: TGTGCCAGCAGCGATCGACAGGGGGCGCCGATGGTTGAAGCTTTCTTT.

This clone was counted between two and nine times. The chain links TRBV11-2 to TRBJ2-2; maybe TRBD1 (6 bases). Germline CDR1 is SGHAT and CDR2 is FQNNGV. Trimming removed 3 bases at V and 7 bases at J, with 12 bases between. The CDR3 sequence is 14 residues long. The CDR3 nucleotides are TGTGCCAGCAGCTTCTACAGGGAGCACGGGGAGCTGTTTTTT. Protein: CASSFYREHGELFF. The entire variable domain, with the rest obtained from reference TRBV11-2 and TRBJ2-2, is as follows: EAGVAQSPRYKIIEKRQSVAFWCNPISGHATLYWYQQILGQGPKLLIQFQNNGVVDDSQLPKDRFSAERLKGVDSTLKIQPAKLEDSAVYLCASSFYREHGELFFGEGSRLTVL.

V gene TRBV5-1 combines with J gene TRBJ2-2, with 8 bases lining up with TRBD1. CDR1 and CDR2 (germline): SGHRS, YFSETQ. The CDR3 totals 15 residues. Germline trimming cut 3 bases from V and 0 bases from J; bases unmatched to any gene: 1. The CDR3 region is CASSSGQANTGELFF. For the CDR3, the DNA is TGCGCCAGCAGCTCGGGACAGGCGAACACCGGGGAGCTGTTTTTT.

The chain joins TRBV4-2 to TRBJ1-5, with no clear D. This CDR3 has 16 residues. V was clipped by 0 bases and J by 6 bases, with 15 bases between them. The V gene's germline CDR1 is LGHNA and CDR2 YNFKEQ. CDR3 in DNA: TGTGCCAGCAGCCAAGAAGGTGGCTTGGGGAGTCAGCCCCAGCATTTT. Protein sequence: CASSQEGGLGSQPQHF.

The J gene is TRBJ1-5, the V gene TRBV18; the match to TRBD1 covers 8 bases. Trimming removed 3 bases from V and 5 bases from J; junction bases left unmatched: 3. CDR3 length: 14 amino acids. Germline CDR1 and CDR2: KGHSH and LQKENI. The CDR3 nucleotides are TGTGCCAGCTCACCGGGACAGGTACATCAGCCCCAGCATTTT. Amino acids: CASSPGQVHQPQHF.

The rearrangement joins TRBV30 to TRBJ2-7, with D unclear. CDR1 GTSNPN and CDR2 SVGIG come from the germline V gene (reference sequence). Trimming pared 0 bases from V and 4 bases from J, leaving 7 bases between. The CDR3 contains 12 residues. CDR3 bases: TGTGCCTGGAGTGTAGACGGGTACGAGCAGTACTTC. It codes for CAWSVDGYEQYF.

The gene calls are TRBV5-1 and TRBJ2-7, with 8 nucleotides matching TRBD1. V gave up 0 bases and J gave up 2 bases; unmatched junction bases: 4. This CDR3 comprises 15 residues. The germline gives CDR1 SGHRS, CDR2 YFSETQ. DNA of the CDR3: TGCGCCAGCAGCTTGGTCGGGACAGGTACCTACGAGCAGTACTTC. Amino acid sequence: CASSLVGTGTYEQYF.

Concerning this clone itself: Additional DNA sequences in this sample encode the identical CDR3. V is TRBV5-6 and J is TRBJ1-2, with TRBD1 as a possible D gene (5 bases). CDR3 length: 14 amino acids. Between the trimmed V and J ends, which lost 0 bases and 5 bases, there was a span of 11 bases. CDR1 is SGHDT, CDR2 YYEEEE, per germline. CDR3 amino acids: CASSLGQGGYGYTF. The DNA for the CDR3 is TGTGCCAGCAGCTTGGGGCAGGGAGGATATGGCTACACCTTC.

The chain recombines TRBV5-1 with TRBJ1-1; the match to TRBD1 covers 8 bases. Germline V gene sequence: CDR1 SGHRS, CDR2 YFSETQ. The CDR3 totals 16 residues. J gave up 1 base and V 0 bases, and 5 bases lay outside the gene matches. The CDR3 here is CASSLGGTGSNTEAFF. Here the CDR3 DNA reads TGCGCCAGCAGCTTGGGAGGGACAGGTTCGAACACTGAAGCTTTCTTT.

The chain carries TRBV15 and TRBJ2-2; D possibly corresponds to TRBD1 (5 bases). The germline V gene encodes CDR1 LNHNV and CDR2 YYDKDF (reference sequence). The CDR3 consists of 15 residues. Between the trimmed V and J ends, which lost 0 bases and 8 bases, there was a span of 13 bases. CDR3 DNA sequence: TGTGCCACCAGCAGAGATCGGTGGGGCGGTGGGGAGCTGTTTTTT. As protein: CATSRDRWGGGELFF.

This clone was found once. This chain joins TRBV24-1 and TRBJ1-2; 12 positions match TRBD1. CDR1 is KGHDR, CDR2 SFDVKD, per germline. Trimming took 2 bases from V and 7 from J; bases not matched to a gene: 7. The length of the CDR3 is 16 residues. DNA of the CDR3: TGTGCCACCAGTGATTACCCCGGGACAGGGGGCTCTGGCTACACCTTC. Its translation: CATSDYPGTGGSGYTF.

The table lists this clone with a count of one. The chain combines TRBV5-1 with TRBJ1-4; 7 positions match TRBD1. The V segment lost 0 bases and the J segment 4 bases; nucleotides outside the gene matches: 3. CDR3 length equals 15 residues. CDR1 is SGHRS, CDR2 YFSETQ, per germline. The CDR3 is CASSLGQGLNEKLFF. CDR3 nucleotide sequence: TGCGCCAGCAGCTTGGGACAGGGCCTTAATGAAAAACTGTTTTTT.